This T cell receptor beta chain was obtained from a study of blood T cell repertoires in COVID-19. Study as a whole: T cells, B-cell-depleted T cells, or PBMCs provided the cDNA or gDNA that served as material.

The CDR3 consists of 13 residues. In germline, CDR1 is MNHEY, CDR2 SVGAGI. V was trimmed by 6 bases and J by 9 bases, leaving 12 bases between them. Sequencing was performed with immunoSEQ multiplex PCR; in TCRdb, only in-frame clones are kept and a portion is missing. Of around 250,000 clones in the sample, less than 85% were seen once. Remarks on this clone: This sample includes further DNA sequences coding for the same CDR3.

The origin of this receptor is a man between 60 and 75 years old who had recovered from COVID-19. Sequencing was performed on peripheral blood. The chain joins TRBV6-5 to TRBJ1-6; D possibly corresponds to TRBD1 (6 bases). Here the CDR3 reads CASRQGSGSPLHF. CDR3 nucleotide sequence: TGTGCCAGCAGACAGGGATCCGGTTCACCCCTCCACTTT.